These 25 T cell receptor beta chains share one sample of origin, sequenced in a study of blood T cell repertoires in COVID-19. The assay was immunoSEQ multiplex PCR, and TCRdb's table has in-frame clones only and misses some. The top ten hold 7% to 9% of the sample, which has approximately 210,000 clones, around 87% seen once. Sequences were obtained from PBMCs or T cells enriched from blood (not recorded which). The origin of the receptors is a man between 25 and 39 years old in a cohort exposed to, infected with or recovered from COVID-19 (not recorded which).

This chain uses TRBV28 with TRBJ1-5; D unclear. The V gene lost 6 bases and the J gene lost 0 bases, with 15 bases spanning the gap. CDR1 is MDHEN and CDR2 is SYDVKM in the germline V gene. CDR3 length: 16 amino acids. The DNA of the CDR3 is TGTGCCAGCAGGCGTACAGAGGGCTATAGCAATCAGCCCCAGCATTTT. It is translated as CASRRTEGYSNQPQHF.

The chain employs TRBV27 and TRBJ2-7, with 9 nucleotides matching TRBD2. The V gene's germline CDR1 is MNHEY and CDR2 SMNVEV (reference sequence). V lost 2 bases, J lost 2 bases, and 7 bases stayed unmatched. The CDR3 spans 16 residues. The DNA of the CDR3 is TGTGCCAGCAGTTTAACGGGGGCGGGAGGGACCTACGAGCAGTACTTC. The encoded protein is CASSLTGAGGTYEQYF.

The sample holds a few counts of this clone. The chain carries TRBV7-3 and TRBJ2-2; 9 nucleotides line up with TRBD1. This CDR3 is 15 amino acids long. CDR1 is SGHTA, CDR2 FQGTGA, per germline. The V and J ends lost 5 bases and 6 bases, in that order; junction bases with no gene match: 7. This chain's CDR3 is CASSPIRTGAGELFF. In nucleotides, the CDR3 is TGTGCCAGCAGCCCAATCCGGACAGGGGCCGGGGAGCTGTTTTTT.

The table lists this clone with a count of one. This rearrangement joins TRBV10-3 to TRBJ2-7; TRBD2 agrees at 9 bases. The V and J ends lost 2 bases and 4 bases, in that order; junction bases with no gene match: 3. The CDR3 length is 14 residues. Germline V gene sequence: CDR1 ENHRY, CDR2 SYGVKD. CDR3 bases: TGTGCCATCAGTGAGGGGACTAGCTATTACGAGCAGTACTTC. Translated: CAISEGTSYYEQYF.

The J gene is TRBJ2-5, the V gene TRBV11-2; 8 nucleotides agree with TRBD2. The germline V gene has CDR1 SGHAT and CDR2 FQNNGV. The CDR3 consists of 15 residues. The J segment lost 4 bases and the V segment lost 4 bases, leaving 8 bases of the junction unmatched. The CDR3 DNA reads as TGTGCCAGCAGCTCACCGAGCGGGAGAGTAGAGACCCAGTACTTC. Its protein is CASSSPSGRVETQYF.

V gene TRBV3-1 (or the pseudogene TRBV3-2) combines with J gene TRBJ2-1, with 12 bases fitting TRBD2. This CDR3 has 17 residues. Germline V gives CDR1 LGHDT, CDR2 YNNKEL (reference sequence). The V gene end was trimmed by 4 bases and the J gene end by 2 bases; junction bases not matched to a gene: 6. The CDR3 region is CASSRRTSGMTYNEQFF. The CDR3 region has the DNA TGTGCCAGCAGCCGTCGGACTAGCGGGATGACCTACAATGAGCAGTTCTTC.

This rearrangement joins TRBV14 to TRBJ2-6, with D possibly matching TRBD1 (6 bases). Trimming removed 3 bases from V and 2 bases from J, with 17 bases in between. This CDR3 has 18 residues. Per the germline V gene, CDR1 is SGHDN and CDR2 is FVKESK. The CDR3 DNA reads as TGTGCCAGCAGCCACCTCCAGGGGCCCCTTACTGGGGCCAACGTCCTGACTTTC. Its protein is CASSHLQGPLTGANVLTF.

The J gene is TRBJ2-7, the V gene TRBV18, with 11 positions matching TRBD2. The germline V gene encodes CDR1 KGHSH and CDR2 LQKENI. With 3 bases clipped from V and 2 bases from J, the junction kept 0 bases outside the gene matches. The CDR3 extends over 14 amino acids. The CDR3 sequence: CASSPSGGAYEQYF. CDR3 nucleotide sequence: TGTGCCAGCTCACCTAGCGGGGGGGCCTACGAGCAGTACTTC.

CDR3 bases: TGTGCCAGCAGCTTAGCGGAGGGAACTCAGCCCCAGCATTTT. Its translation: CASSLAEGTQPQHF. The chain links TRBV7-8 to TRBJ1-5; D unresolved. V shed 0 bases and J shed 6 bases, with 9 bases lying between them. This CDR3 has 14 amino acids. Germline V gives CDR1 SGHVS, CDR2 FQNEAQ.

V is TRBV28 and J is TRBJ2-1; 13 bases line up with TRBD2. Germline values: CDR1 MDHEN, CDR2 SYDVKM. With 6 bases clipped from V and 9 bases from J, the junction kept 5 bases outside the gene matches. The length of the CDR3 is 14 residues. This CDR3 reads CASSGLAGVSEQFF. The CDR3 DNA follows: TGTGCCAGCAGCGGACTAGCGGGAGTTAGTGAGCAGTTCTTC.

The gene calls are TRBV19 and TRBJ1-2; D gene unclear. The CDR3 sequence is 15 residues long. The germline V gene has CDR1 LNHDA and CDR2 SQIVND (reference sequence). V was trimmed by 5 bases and J by 2 bases, leaving 15 bases between them. CDR3 sequence reads: CASSPWGGMNYGYTF. The DNA of the CDR3 is TGTGCCAGTAGTCCTTGGGGAGGGATGAACTATGGCTACACCTTC.

This chain uses TRBV27 with TRBJ2-7; 13 positions agree with TRBD2. V lost 5 bases, J lost 2 bases, and 6 bases stayed unmatched. Germline values: CDR1 MNHEY, CDR2 SMNVEV (reference sequence). This CDR3 is built from 16 residues. Written as DNA, the CDR3 is TGTGCCAGCAGTCCCGTACTAGCGGGAGGGCCCTACGAGCAGTACTTC. As protein: CASSPVLAGGPYEQYF.

The chain has TRBV27 and TRBJ2-5; 11 bases line up with TRBD2. J lost 5 bases, V lost 5 bases, and 7 bases had no gene match. The CDR3 is 15 residues long. CDR1 is MNHEY and CDR2 is SMNVEV in the germline V gene (reference sequence). The DNA of the CDR3 is TGTGCCAGCAGTACTATAGCGGGAGGGGAGGAGACCCAGTACTTC. Protein sequence: CASSTIAGGEETQYF.

V is TRBV6-4 and J is TRBJ1-1; D may be TRBD1 (5 bases). The CDR3 is made up of 15 amino acids. V lost 4 bases, J lost 1 base, and 13 bases lay in between. In germline, CDR1 is MRHNA, CDR2 SNTAGT. The CDR3 sequence is CASSADLTGNTEAFF. CDR3 nucleotide sequence: TGTGCCAGCAGTGCCGACTTAACAGGGAACACTGAAGCTTTCTTT.

The J gene is TRBJ2-1, the V gene TRBV14; D call uncertain. This CDR3 comprises 16 residues. The V end lost 3 bases, the J end lost 4 bases, and 16 bases lay between the germline ends. The germline CDR1 and CDR2 sequences are SGHDN and FVKESK. CDR3 in DNA: TGTGCCAGCAGCCATCAACGATTCGGTCTTTACAATGAGCAGTTCTTC. Translation gives CASSHQRFGLYNEQFF.

The chain combines TRBV9 with TRBJ1-3; 10 bases are a match to TRBD1. The CDR3 contains 17 residues. CDR1 is SGDLS, CDR2 YYNGEE, per germline. V was pared by 4 bases and J by 1 base, with 8 bases of the junction left unmatched. CDR3 loop: CASSTRTGGYSGNTIYF. The CDR3, as DNA: TGTGCCAGCAGCACTCGGACAGGGGGATATTCTGGAAACACCATATATTTT.

The rearrangement uses TRBV27 and TRBJ2-7; weak D call: TRBD2 (6 bases). The V and J ends lost 8 bases and 1 base respectively, with 18 bases between them. Germline values: CDR1 MNHEY, CDR2 SMNVEV (reference sequence). The length of the CDR3 is 15 residues. The CDR3 nucleotides are TGTGCCAGCTGGGGACTCGAGGGGTATTCCTACGAGCAGTACTTC. Translation gives CASWGLEGYSYEQYF.

The V gene is TRBV28, the J gene TRBJ2-2; D gene ambiguous. V was shortened by 3 bases and J by 1 base, with 9 bases between the two germline ends. The germline V gene has CDR1 MDHEN and CDR2 SYDVKM. The CDR3 totals 15 residues. CDR3 loop: CASSLRLLNTGELFF. The CDR3 region has the DNA TGTGCCAGCAGTTTGCGGCTGCTGAACACCGGGGAGCTGTTTTTT.

V gene TRBV7-9 combines with J gene TRBJ1-4; no clear D gene. This CDR3 spans 13 amino acids. V lost 10 bases to trimming and J lost 5 bases, with 14 bases between them. CDR1 is SEHNR and CDR2 is FQNEAQ in the germline V gene (reference sequence). CDR3 in DNA: TGTGCCACCCGGTCGGGCGGGAATGAAAAACTGTTTTTT. Its translation: CATRSGGNEKLFF.

The chain uses TRBV9 and TRBJ1-4, with 9 bases that match TRBD1. From germline, CDR1 is SGDLS and CDR2 YYNGEE. The CDR3 extends over 14 amino acids. The J segment lost 5 bases and the V segment lost 3 bases, leaving 2 bases of the junction unmatched. The CDR3 loop is CASSEGQGNEKLFF. The CDR3 DNA reads TGTGCCAGCAGCGAGGGACAGGGCAATGAAAAACTGTTTTTT.

This chain joins TRBV5-1 and TRBJ2-1; 12 bases line up with TRBD1. V was clipped by 4 bases and J by 10 bases; unmatched bases: 15. CDR3 length equals 17 residues. Germline V lookup: CDR1 SGHRS, CDR2 YFSETQ. Written as DNA, the CDR3 is TGCGCCAGCAGCCTCCGACCGGGACAGGGGGCGCGGGGGGAGCAGTTCTTC. Protein sequence: CASSLRPGQGARGEQFF.

As DNA, the CDR3 is TGTGCCAGCAGCTCAATGTGGAGAAGCACTGAAGCTTTCTTT. Translation gives CASSSMWRSTEAFF. V and J are TRBV11-2 and TRBJ1-1; D gene uncertain. Deletions cut 4 bases from V and 4 bases from J, with 13 bases between. The CDR3 spans 14 residues. Germline CDR1 SGHAT, CDR2 FQNNGV.

As for this clone: This same CDR3 is encoded by further DNA sequences in the sample. The genes are TRBV5-1 and TRBJ2-7; D might be TRBD2 (5 bases). V was shortened by 5 bases and J by 4 bases, with 10 bases between the two germline ends. The CDR3 sequence is 12 residues long. The germline gives CDR1 SGHRS, CDR2 YFSETQ. Here the CDR3 reads CASSQDSYEQYF. The CDR3 coding sequence is TGCGCCAGCAGTCAGGACTCGTACGAGCAGTACTTC.

This clone has at least ten counts. The chain has TRBV6-5 and TRBJ2-2; TRBD1 might be the D (6 bases). There are 14 residues in the CDR3. Per the germline V gene, CDR1 is MNHEY and CDR2 is SVGAGI. Trimming stripped 6 bases from V and 3 bases from J, with 11 bases between. CDR3 nucleotides: TGTGCCAGCAGAGGAGAGGGGGACACCGGGGAGCTGTTTTTT. Translation: CASRGEGDTGELFF.

CDR3 bases: TGTGCCAGTAGTCGGGGAAATTTCAATCAGCCCCAGCATTTT. The encoded protein is CASSRGNFNQPQHF. This chain links TRBV19 with TRBJ1-5; D is unresolved. This CDR3 spans 14 amino acids. CDR1 LNHDA and CDR2 SQIVND come from the germline V gene (reference sequence). V lost 5 bases to trimming and J lost 3 bases, with 11 bases between them.